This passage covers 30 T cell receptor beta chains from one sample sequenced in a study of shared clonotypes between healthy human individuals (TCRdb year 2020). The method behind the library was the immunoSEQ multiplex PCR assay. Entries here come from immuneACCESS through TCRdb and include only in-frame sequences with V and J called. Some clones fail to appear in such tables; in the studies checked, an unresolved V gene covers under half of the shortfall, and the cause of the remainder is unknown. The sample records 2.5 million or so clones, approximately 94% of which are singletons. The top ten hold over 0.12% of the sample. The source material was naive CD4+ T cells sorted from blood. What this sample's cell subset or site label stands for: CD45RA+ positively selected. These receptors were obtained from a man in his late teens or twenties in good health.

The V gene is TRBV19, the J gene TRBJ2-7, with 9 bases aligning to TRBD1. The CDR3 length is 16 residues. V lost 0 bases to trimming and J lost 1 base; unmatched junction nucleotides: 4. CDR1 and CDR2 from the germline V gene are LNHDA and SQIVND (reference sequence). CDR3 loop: CASSIDRGTGSYEQYF. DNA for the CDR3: TGTGCCAGTAGTATAGACCGCGGGACAGGGTCCTACGAGCAGTACTTC.

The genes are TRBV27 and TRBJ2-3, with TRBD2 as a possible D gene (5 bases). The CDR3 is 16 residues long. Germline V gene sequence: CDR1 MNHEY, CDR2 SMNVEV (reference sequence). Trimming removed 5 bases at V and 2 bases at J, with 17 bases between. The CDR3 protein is CASSLAGGRATDTQYF. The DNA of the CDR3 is TGTGCCAGCAGTCTGGCCGGTGGGAGAGCCACAGATACGCAGTATTTT.

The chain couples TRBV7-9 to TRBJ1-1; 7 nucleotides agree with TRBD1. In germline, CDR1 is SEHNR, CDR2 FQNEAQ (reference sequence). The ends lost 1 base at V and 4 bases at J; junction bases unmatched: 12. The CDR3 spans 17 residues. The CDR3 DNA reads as TGTGCCAGCAGCTTAGGAGCATGGGGCAGGGGGGGCACTGAAGCTTTCTTT. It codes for CASSLGAWGRGGTEAFF. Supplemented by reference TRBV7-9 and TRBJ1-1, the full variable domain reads DTGVSQNPRHKITKRGQNVTFRCDPISEHNRLYWYRQTLGQGPEFLTYFQNEAQLEKSRLLSDRFSAERPKGSFSTLEIQRTEQGDSAMYLCASSLGAWGRGGTEAFFGQGTRLTVV.

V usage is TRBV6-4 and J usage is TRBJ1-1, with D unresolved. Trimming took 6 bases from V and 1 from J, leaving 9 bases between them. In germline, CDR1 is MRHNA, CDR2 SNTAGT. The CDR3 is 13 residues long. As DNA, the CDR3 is TGTGCCAGCAGAGAAGAAGAGAACACTGAAGCTTTCTTT. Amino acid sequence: CASREEENTEAFF.

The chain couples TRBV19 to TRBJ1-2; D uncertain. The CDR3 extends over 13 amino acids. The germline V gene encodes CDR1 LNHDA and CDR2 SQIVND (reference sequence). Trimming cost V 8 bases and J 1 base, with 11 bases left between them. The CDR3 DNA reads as TGTGCCAGTGGCCCCTTGGGTAACTATGGCTACACCTTC. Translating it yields CASGPLGNYGYTF.

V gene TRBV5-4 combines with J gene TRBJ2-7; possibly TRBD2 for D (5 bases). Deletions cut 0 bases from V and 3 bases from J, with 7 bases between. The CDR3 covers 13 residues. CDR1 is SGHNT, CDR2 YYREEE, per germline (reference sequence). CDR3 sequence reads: CASSLASLYEQYF. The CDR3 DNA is TGTGCCAGCAGCTTGGCTAGCCTCTACGAGCAGTACTTC.

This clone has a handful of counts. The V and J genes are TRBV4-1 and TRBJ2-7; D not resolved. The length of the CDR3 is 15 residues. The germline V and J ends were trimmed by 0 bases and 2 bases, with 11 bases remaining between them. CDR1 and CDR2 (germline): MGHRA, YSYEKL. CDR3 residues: CASSQDWVPTYEQYF. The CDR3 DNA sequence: TGCGCCAGCAGCCAAGATTGGGTGCCTACCTACGAGCAGTACTTC.

CDR3 bases: TGTGCCAGCAGCGCGCCGAATGGGGCCAACGTCCTGACTTTC. Protein product: CASSAPNGANVLTF. V usage is TRBV9 and J usage is TRBJ2-6; the D is unclear. Trimming pared 3 bases from V and 3 bases from J, leaving 7 bases between. CDR3 length: 14 residues. Per the germline V gene, CDR1 is SGDLS and CDR2 is YYNGEE.

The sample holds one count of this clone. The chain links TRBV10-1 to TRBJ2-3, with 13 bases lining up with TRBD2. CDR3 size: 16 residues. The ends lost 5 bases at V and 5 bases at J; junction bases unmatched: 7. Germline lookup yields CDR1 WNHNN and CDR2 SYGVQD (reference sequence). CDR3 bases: TGCGCCAGCAGTCTACTAGCGGGGGGGCTGGTAGATACGCAGTATTTT. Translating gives CASSLLAGGLVDTQYF.

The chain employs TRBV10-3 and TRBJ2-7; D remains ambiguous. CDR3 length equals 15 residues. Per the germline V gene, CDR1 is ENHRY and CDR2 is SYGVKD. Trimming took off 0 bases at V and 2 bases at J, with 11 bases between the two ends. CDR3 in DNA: TGTGCCATCAGTGAGTCCGGAACCTCGGCCTACGAGCAGTACTTC. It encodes CAISESGTSAYEQYF.

The CDR3 DNA reads as TGCAGCGGCTTTGAGCCCACAGGGCTTAATGAAAAACTGTTTTTT. Translated, it gives CSGFEPTGLNEKLFF. The V and J genes are TRBV29-1 and TRBJ1-4; D may be TRBD1 (6 bases). V was pared by 7 bases and J by 4 bases, with 19 bases between. Germline-derived CDR1 and CDR2 are SQVTM and ANQGSEA. The CDR3 runs to 15 residues.

As DNA, the CDR3 is TGTGCCATCAGTGAGTCCGGACAGTCTAGCAATCAGCCCCAGCATTTT. It yields the protein CAISESGQSSNQPQHF. The V and J genes are TRBV10-3 and TRBJ1-5; D is perhaps TRBD1 (6 bases). V was pared by 0 bases and J by 0 bases, with 9 bases between. The germline V gene encodes CDR1 ENHRY and CDR2 SYGVKD. This CDR3 spans 16 amino acids.

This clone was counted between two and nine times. CDR3 sequence reads: CASSEYGGRYNEQFF. The CDR3 DNA reads TGTGCCAGCAGTGAATACGGCGGGAGGTACAATGAGCAGTTCTTC. This chain connects TRBV25-1 to TRBJ2-1, with 8 bases lining up with TRBD2. J lost 4 bases, V lost 0 bases, and 2 bases had no gene match. This CDR3 region has 15 residues. Germline V gene data show CDR1 as MGHDK and CDR2 as SYGVNS.

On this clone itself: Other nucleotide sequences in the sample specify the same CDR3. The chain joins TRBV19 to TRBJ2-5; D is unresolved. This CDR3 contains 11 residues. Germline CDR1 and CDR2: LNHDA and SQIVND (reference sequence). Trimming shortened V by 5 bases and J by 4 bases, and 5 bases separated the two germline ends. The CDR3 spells CASSRGETQYF. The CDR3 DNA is TGTGCCAGTAGTCGAGGAGAGACCCAGTACTTC.

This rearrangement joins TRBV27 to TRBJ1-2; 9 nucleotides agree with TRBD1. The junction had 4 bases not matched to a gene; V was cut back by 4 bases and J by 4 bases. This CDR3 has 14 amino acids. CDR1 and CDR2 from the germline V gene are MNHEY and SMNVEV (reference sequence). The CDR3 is CASSSSTGGYGYTF. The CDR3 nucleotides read TGTGCCAGCAGTTCGTCGACAGGGGGCTATGGCTACACCTTC.

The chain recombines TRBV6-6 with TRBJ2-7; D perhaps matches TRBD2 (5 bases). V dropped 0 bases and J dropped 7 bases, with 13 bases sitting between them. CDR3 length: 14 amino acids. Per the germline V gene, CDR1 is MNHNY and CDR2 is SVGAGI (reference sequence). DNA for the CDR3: TGTGCCAGCAGTTACTCTTTACCCCCGGGAGAGCAGTACTTC. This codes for CASSYSLPPGEQYF.

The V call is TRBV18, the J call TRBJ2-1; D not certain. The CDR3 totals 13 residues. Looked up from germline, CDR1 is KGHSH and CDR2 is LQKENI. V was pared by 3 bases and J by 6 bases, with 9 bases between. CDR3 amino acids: CASSPPSLNEQFF. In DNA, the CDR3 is TGTGCCAGCTCACCCCCCTCGCTCAATGAGCAGTTCTTC.

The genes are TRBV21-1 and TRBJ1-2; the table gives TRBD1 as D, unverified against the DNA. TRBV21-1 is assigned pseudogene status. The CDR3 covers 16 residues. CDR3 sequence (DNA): TGTGCCAGCAGCAAGACAGGGGCGACTGCTAACTATGGCTACACCTTC. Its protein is CASSKTGATANYGYTF.

Written as DNA, the CDR3 is TGTGCCAGCAGCTTAGATGTACAGGTGGATTCACCCCTCCACTTT. Its translation: CASSLDVQVDSPLHF. The rearrangement uses TRBV7-9 and TRBJ1-6; D might be TRBD1 (5 bases). Trimming cost V 1 base and J 8 bases, with 12 bases left between them. The length of the CDR3 is 15 residues. Germline V lookup: CDR1 SEHNR, CDR2 FQNEAQ (reference sequence).

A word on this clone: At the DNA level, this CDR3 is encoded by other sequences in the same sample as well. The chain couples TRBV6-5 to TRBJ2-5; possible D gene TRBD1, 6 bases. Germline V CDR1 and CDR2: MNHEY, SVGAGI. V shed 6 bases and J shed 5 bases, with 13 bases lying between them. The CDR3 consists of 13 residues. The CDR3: CASRRGQGETQYF. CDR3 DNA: TGTGCCAGCAGGAGGGGCCAGGGGGAGACCCAGTACTTC.

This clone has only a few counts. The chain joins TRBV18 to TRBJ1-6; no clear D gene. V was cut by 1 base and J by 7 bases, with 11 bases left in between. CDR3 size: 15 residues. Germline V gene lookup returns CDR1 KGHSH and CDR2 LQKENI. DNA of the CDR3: TGTGCCAGCTCACCACAATACGGATCCAATTCACCCCTCCACTTT. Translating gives CASSPQYGSNSPLHF.

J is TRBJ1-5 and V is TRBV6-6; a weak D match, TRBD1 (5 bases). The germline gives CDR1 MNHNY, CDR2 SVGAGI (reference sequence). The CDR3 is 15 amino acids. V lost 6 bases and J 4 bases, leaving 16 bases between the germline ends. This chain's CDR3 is CASRTGAGRNQPQHF. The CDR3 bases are TGTGCCAGCAGGACCGGGGCGGGGAGAAATCAGCCCCAGCATTTT.

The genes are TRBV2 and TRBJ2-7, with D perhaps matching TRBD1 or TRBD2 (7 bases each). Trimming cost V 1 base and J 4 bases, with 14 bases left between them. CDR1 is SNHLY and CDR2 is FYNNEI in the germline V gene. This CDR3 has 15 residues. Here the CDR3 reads CASSEGEGARYEQYF. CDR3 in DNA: TGTGCCAGCAGTGAAGGGGAGGGGGCAAGGTACGAGCAGTACTTC.

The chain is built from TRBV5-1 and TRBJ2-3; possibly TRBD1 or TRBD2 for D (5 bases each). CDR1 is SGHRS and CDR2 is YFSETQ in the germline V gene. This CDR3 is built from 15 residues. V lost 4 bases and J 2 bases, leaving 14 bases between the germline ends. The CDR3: CASSSTGDLTDTQYF. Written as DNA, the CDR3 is TGCGCCAGCAGCAGTACCGGGGACCTCACAGATACGCAGTATTTT.

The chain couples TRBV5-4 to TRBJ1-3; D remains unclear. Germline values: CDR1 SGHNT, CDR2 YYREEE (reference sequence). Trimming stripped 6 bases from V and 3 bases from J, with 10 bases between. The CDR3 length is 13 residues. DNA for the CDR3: TGTGCCAGCACCGAGGACTTTGGAAACACCATATATTTT. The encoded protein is CASTEDFGNTIYF.

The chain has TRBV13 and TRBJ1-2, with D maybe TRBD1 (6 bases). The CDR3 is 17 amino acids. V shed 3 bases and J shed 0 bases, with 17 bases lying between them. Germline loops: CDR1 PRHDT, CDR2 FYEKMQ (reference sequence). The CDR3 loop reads CASSFRDRTGTNYGYTF. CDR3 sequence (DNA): TGTGCCAGCAGCTTTCGCGACAGGACGGGTACTAACTATGGCTACACCTTC.

The CDR3 sequence is CASSILDRGYPPYSNQPQHF. The CDR3 DNA is TGTGCCAGTAGTATTCTTGACAGGGGGTATCCCCCGTATAGCAATCAGCCCCAGCATTTT. This sequence joins TRBV19 and TRBJ1-5; 9 bases map to TRBD1. From germline, CDR1 is LNHDA and CDR2 SQIVND (reference sequence). J was trimmed by 0 bases and V by 3 bases; bases with no gene match: 15. The CDR3 totals 20 residues.

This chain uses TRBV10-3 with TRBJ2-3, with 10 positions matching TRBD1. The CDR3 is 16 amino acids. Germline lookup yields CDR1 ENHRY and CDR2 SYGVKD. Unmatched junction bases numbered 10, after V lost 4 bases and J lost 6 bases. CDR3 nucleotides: TGTGCCATCAGTGGCCAGACAGGGGGCGGGGGTGATACGCAGTATTTT. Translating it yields CAISGQTGGGGDTQYF.

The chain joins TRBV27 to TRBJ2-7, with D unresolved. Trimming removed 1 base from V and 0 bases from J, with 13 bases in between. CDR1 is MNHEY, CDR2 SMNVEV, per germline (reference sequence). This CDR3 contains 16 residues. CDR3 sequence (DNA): TGTGCCAGCAGTTTATTCAGCTATGGGTACTCCTACGAGCAGTACTTC. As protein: CASSLFSYGYSYEQYF.

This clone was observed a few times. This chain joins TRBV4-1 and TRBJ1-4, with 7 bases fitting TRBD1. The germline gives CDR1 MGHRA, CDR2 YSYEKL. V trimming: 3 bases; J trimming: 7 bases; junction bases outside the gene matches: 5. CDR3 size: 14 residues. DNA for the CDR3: TGCGCCAGCAGCCACCGACAGGGAGGTGAAAAACTGTTTTTT. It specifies CASSHRQGGEKLFF.